This note documents a single TCR beta chain sequence. Its antigen is currently unknown. TCRdb used MiXCR to reprocess the reads, holding one entry per CDR3 protein. The sample includes approximately 340,000 distinct CDR3 sequences, under 35% of them seen just once. This sample stems from a study of T cell repertoires in cytomegalovirus infection. Overall study results and limits: HLA-C-restricted CMV clonotypes gave the most frequent clonotype in two of eight donors.

Germline CDR1 and CDR2: ENHRY and SYGVKD. V was cut by 3 bases and J by 0 bases, with 11 bases left in between. The CDR3 has 15 residues. The sequence derives from a human donor in good health (CMV status not recorded). Some clones in this sample may be carry-over from other donors' samples. Specimen: cultured PBMCs, collected from culture after CMV antigen stimulation. V is TRBV10-3 and J is TRBJ1-1, with a tentative D call TRBD1 (5 bases). In DNA, the CDR3 is TGTGCCATCAGTGAATCCCGACAGCTGAACACTGAAGCTTTCTTT. It encodes CAISESRQLNTEAFF.